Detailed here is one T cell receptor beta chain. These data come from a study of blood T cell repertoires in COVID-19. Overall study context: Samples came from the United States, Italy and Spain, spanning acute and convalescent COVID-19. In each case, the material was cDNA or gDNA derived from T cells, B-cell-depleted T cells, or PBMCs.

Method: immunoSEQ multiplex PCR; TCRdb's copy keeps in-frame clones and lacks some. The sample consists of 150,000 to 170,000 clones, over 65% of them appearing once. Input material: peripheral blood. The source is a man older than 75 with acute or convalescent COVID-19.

The CDR3, as DNA: TGTGCCAGCAGTTCGCCGGGACAGGGGACAGATACGCAGTATTTT. Amino acids: CASSSPGQGTDTQYF. The chain employs TRBV6-5 and TRBJ2-3; 10 bases align to TRBD1. V dropped 4 bases and J dropped 3; count of bases not matched to a gene: 4. This CDR3 is built from 15 residues. Germline CDR1 and CDR2: MNHEY and SVGAGI.